This T cell receptor beta chain was sequenced for a study of CD4 T cells in relation to SARS-CoV-2 and coronaviruses. Broader study findings: Monoreactive clones expanded significantly more to SARS-CoV-2 than crossreactive clones did. In around 67% of donors, memory CD4+ clonotypes crossrecognized SARS-CoV-2 and at least one common cold coronavirus spike.

CDR3 length: 12 amino acids. Germline values: CDR1 SGHTS, CDR2 YDEGEE. The junction had 5 bases not matched to a gene; V was cut back by 3 bases and J by 11 bases. As to this clone: Its specificity is not known.

The table came from immunoSEQ multiplex PCR; TCRdb's copy has only in-frame clones and leaves some out. The table lists roughly 26,000 clones, 60% to 75% of them singletons. CD4+ T cells from unexposed donors were obtained before the COVID-19 pandemic (2011-2018). After ten to eleven days of culture, CD4+ T cells were isolated. This receptor was obtained from a human donor in good health. The gene calls are TRBV5-8 and TRBJ2-1; 7 bases are shared with TRBD1. The sample taken for sequencing was CD4+ T cells from PBMCs, cultured in vitro. Here the CDR3 DNA reads TGTGCCAGCAGCTCAGGACAGGCAAAGCAGTTCTTC. Protein: CASSSGQAKQFF.